One sample yielded the 21 T cell receptor beta chains listed below, sequenced in a study of persistence of HIV-infected CD4 T cells. This was the immunoSEQ version 4 assay in survey mode. The protocol was immunoSEQ multiplex PCR, while the TCRdb copy is restricted to in-frame clones and leaves out a portion. The table records about 36,000 clones, more than 70% of them present only once. The stimulus was an HIV-1 Gag 15-mer peptide pool, roughly 1 ug/peptide/mL. CD40L/CD69 double-negative CD45RO-high memory CD4+ T cells were collected. Their antigens remain unidentified. Source: cultured CD4+ T cells from PBMCs, taken from a patient who received antiretroviral therapy. The receptors were gathered from an adult with HIV. The donor label of this sample is uncertain.

The chain is built from TRBV5-5 and TRBJ2-1; the D gene is possibly TRBD2 (7 bases). The length of the CDR3 is 16 residues. V dropped 0 bases and J dropped 6 bases, with 16 bases sitting between them. Germline loops: CDR1 SGHKS, CDR2 YYEKEE (reference sequence). CDR3 residues: CASSLAQGGYSNEQFF. CDR3 DNA: TGTGCCAGCAGCTTGGCACAGGGAGGGTACTCCAATGAGCAGTTCTTC.

This rearrangement joins TRBV5-1 to TRBJ1-2, with D hard to call. Trimming took 0 bases from V and 2 from J, leaving 8 bases between them. The CDR3 totals 14 residues. In germline, CDR1 is SGHRS, CDR2 YFSETQ. Here the CDR3 reads CASSLEGRNYGYTF. CDR3 DNA: TGCGCCAGCAGCTTGGAAGGAAGGAACTATGGCTACACCTTC. The full variable domain, completed using reference TRBV5-1 and TRBJ1-2, is KAGVTQTPRYLIKTRGQQVTLSCSPISGHRSVSWYQQTPGQGLQFLFEYFSETQRNKGNFPGRFSGRQFSNSRSEMNVSTLELGDSALYLCASSLEGRNYGYTFGSGTRLTVV.

This sequence joins TRBV6-5 and TRBJ1-2, with D maybe TRBD1 (5 bases). V was trimmed by 6 bases and J by 3 bases, leaving 17 bases between them. The CDR3 spans 15 residues. Looked up from germline, CDR1 is MNHEY and CDR2 is SVGAGI. The CDR3 region is CASRIRDLSDYGYTF. In DNA form, the CDR3 reads TGTGCCAGCAGAATACGGGACCTATCGGACTATGGCTACACCTTC.

The CDR3 sequence: CASSSTGAGEKLFF. The DNA of the CDR3 is TGTGCCAGCTCAAGCACGGGGGCGGGTGAAAAACTGTTTTTT. The chain employs TRBV18 and TRBJ1-4; perhaps TRBD1 as D (6 bases). The CDR3 has 14 residues. The V and J ends lost 5 bases and 7 bases respectively, with 14 bases between them. Per germline, CDR1 KGHSH and CDR2 LQKENI.

The rearrangement uses TRBV3-1 (or the pseudogene TRBV3-2) and TRBJ2-4, with TRBD2 matching over 14 bases. Germline-derived CDR1 and CDR2 are LGHDT and YNNKEL (reference sequence). The CDR3 extends over 18 amino acids. J lost 2 bases, V lost 3 bases, and 6 bases had no gene match. Here the CDR3 DNA reads TGTGCCAGCAGCCAGACTAGCGGGGGGGCCGGGTCCAAAAACATTCAGTACTTC. It encodes CASSQTSGGAGSKNIQYF.

The chain couples TRBV6-5 to TRBJ2-7; 9 bases align to TRBD1. Germline assignment: CDR1 MNHEY and CDR2 SVGAGI. The V and J ends lost 2 bases and 1 base, in that order; junction bases with no gene match: 3. This CDR3 spans 15 amino acids. The CDR3 DNA is TGTGCCAGCAGTTACATAGGGACAGGGTCCTACGAGCAGTACTTC. Translation: CASSYIGTGSYEQYF.

The V and J genes are TRBV5-1 and TRBJ1-4; no reliable D call. V was pared by 2 bases and J by 0 bases, with 8 bases between. The V gene's germline CDR1 is SGHRS and CDR2 YFSETQ. The CDR3 has 15 residues. In nucleotides, the CDR3 is TGCGCCAGCAGCTTCGGGGATTCAACTAATGAAAAACTGTTTTTT. Its translation is CASSFGDSTNEKLFF.

The gene calls are TRBV9 and TRBJ2-7; 8 bases are shared with TRBD1. The CDR3 totals 16 residues. CDR1 is SGDLS, CDR2 YYNGEE, per germline. The J segment lost 7 bases and the V segment lost 0 bases, leaving 12 bases of the junction unmatched. The CDR3 spells CASSVGSSRGRSEQYF. The CDR3 bases are TGTGCCAGCAGCGTAGGATCATCCAGGGGGCGCTCGGAGCAGTACTTC.

This CDR3 reads CASRARGGDNEQFF. CDR3 nucleotide sequence: TGCGCCAGCAGGGCAAGGGGTGGGGACAATGAGCAGTTCTTC. The rearrangement uses TRBV5-1 and TRBJ2-1; tentatively, D is TRBD1 (5 bases). This CDR3 contains 14 residues. Germline CDR1 and CDR2: SGHRS and YFSETQ. The ends were cut back, 5 bases at V and 5 bases at J, with 14 bases in the middle.

The V gene is TRBV6-5, the J gene TRBJ1-5, with no clear D. V was shortened by 7 bases and J by 8 bases, with 9 bases between the two germline ends. Per the germline V gene, CDR1 is MNHEY and CDR2 is SVGAGI. CDR3 size: 11 residues. As DNA, the CDR3 is TGTGCCAGCAAACACGGGGAGCCCCAGCATTTT. Amino acids: CASKHGEPQHF.

The rearrangement joins TRBV14 to TRBJ1-2; tentative D call: TRBD1 (5 bases). Deletions cut 1 base from V and 0 bases from J, with 9 bases between. The CDR3 loop spans 15 amino acids. CDR1 and CDR2 from the germline V gene are SGHDN and FVKESK. The CDR3 is CASSQADRPNYGYTF. The CDR3 nucleotides read TGTGCCAGCAGCCAAGCCGACAGACCTAACTATGGCTACACCTTC.

The chain recombines TRBV6-5 with TRBJ2-7; TRBD2 agrees at 10 bases. CDR1 is MNHEY, CDR2 SVGAGI, per germline. CDR3 length: 14 residues. V shed 7 bases and J 1 base; nucleotides not matched to a gene: 4. This CDR3 is CASTWTSGSYEQYF. As DNA, the CDR3 is TGTGCCAGCACCTGGACTAGCGGATCCTACGAGCAGTACTTC.

The V gene is TRBV18, the J gene TRBJ2-7, with D unresolved. There are 15 residues in the CDR3. Trimming took off 2 bases at V and 1 base at J, with 12 bases between the two ends. Germline CDR1 is KGHSH and CDR2 is LQKENI. The CDR3 sequence is CASSPSYGSSYEQYF. CDR3 coding DNA: TGTGCCAGCTCACCAAGTTATGGCAGTTCCTACGAGCAGTACTTC.

About this clone: At one end the junction does not follow the germline gene, possibly because of a read error. The chain links TRBV6-1 to TRBJ2-4; D gene ambiguous. In germline, CDR1 is MNHNS, CDR2 SASEGT. This CDR3 contains 14 residues. The CDR3 sequence is CASSEALRKTIQYF. The CDR3 DNA reads as TGTGCCAGCAGTGAAGCGCTTCGGAAAACCATTCAGTACTTC.

V usage is TRBV19 and J usage is TRBJ2-3; no firm D call. V was pared by 4 bases and J by 2 bases, with 10 bases between. The germline CDR1 and CDR2 sequences are LNHDA and SQIVND (reference sequence). CDR3 length equals 14 residues. The CDR3 coding sequence is TGTGCCAGTAGTAGGCTAAGCTTCACAGATACGCAGTATTTT. The encoded protein is CASSRLSFTDTQYF.

The chain links TRBV6-1 to TRBJ2-2, with TRBD1 identical over 7 bases. Germline V gene data show CDR1 as MNHNS and CDR2 as SASEGT. The V and J ends lost 2 bases and 6 bases, in that order; junction bases with no gene match: 6. The CDR3 covers 15 residues. The CDR3 sequence is CASSEYDRVPGELFF. In DNA form, the CDR3 reads TGTGCCAGCAGTGAATACGACAGGGTCCCCGGGGAGCTGTTTTTT.

The chain couples TRBV6-5 to TRBJ1-1; 8 bases agree with TRBD1. From germline, CDR1 is MNHEY and CDR2 SVGAGI. The CDR3 extends over 15 amino acids. Trimming removed 6 bases from V and 3 bases from J; junction bases left unmatched: 9. The CDR3 DNA follows: TGTGCCAGCAGCCCACGAGGGACAGGTGACACTGAAGCTTTCTTT. Amino acids: CASSPRGTGDTEAFF.

The rearrangement joins TRBV7-2 to TRBJ2-3; the match to TRBD2 covers 10 bases. V shed 6 bases and J 8 bases; nucleotides not matched to a gene: 8. The germline CDR1 and CDR2 sequences are SGHTA and FQGNSA. The CDR3 contains 14 residues. The CDR3 is CASSLSGGVSTQYF. CDR3 in DNA: TGTGCCAGCAGTTTAAGCGGGGGGGTTAGTACGCAGTATTTT. The full variable domain, rest sourced from reference TRBV7-2 and TRBJ2-3, is GAGVSQSPSNKVTEKGKDVELRCDPISGHTALYWYRQSLGQGLEFLIYFQGNSAPDKSGLPSDRFSAERTGGSVSTLTIQRTQQEDSAVYLCASSLSGGVSTQYFGPGTRLTVL.

This chain joins TRBV24-1 and TRBJ1-5, with TRBD1 matching over 9 bases. The germline V gene encodes CDR1 KGHDR and CDR2 SFDVKD. This CDR3 has 15 amino acids. The ends lost 7 bases at V and 3 bases at J; junction bases unmatched: 6. The CDR3 protein is CATSIGTGNNQPQHF. CDR3 coding DNA: TGTGCCACCAGCATCGGGACAGGGAACAATCAGCCCCAGCATTTT.

The rearrangement joins TRBV29-1 to TRBJ2-3; D possibly corresponds to TRBD1 (5 bases). Trimming removed 8 bases from V and 6 bases from J, with 12 bases in between. The germline V gene encodes CDR1 SQVTM and CDR2 ANQGSEA. This CDR3 spans 11 amino acids. CDR3 sequence: CSLGKGDTQYF. The CDR3 bases are TGCAGCTTGGGTAAGGGGGATACGCAGTATTTT.

The genes are TRBV2 and TRBJ2-7, with TRBD1 matching over 11 bases. J gave up 6 bases and V 5 bases, and 18 bases lay outside the gene matches. CDR1 is SNHLY, CDR2 FYNNEI, per germline. The CDR3 contains 18 residues. CDR3 sequence reads: CASSKGQGVAGPALEQYF. The CDR3 DNA sequence: TGTGCCAGCAGTAAGGGACAGGGGGTAGCGGGGCCCGCCCTCGAGCAGTACTTC.